The T cell receptor (beta chain) described here comes from a study of cytomegalovirus exposure and HLA in healthy donors. The CDR3 has 12 residues. After removal of 4 bases from V and 10 bases from J, the junction contained 4 bases not matched to a gene. CDR1 and CDR2 from the germline V gene are LNHDA and SQIVND (reference sequence). PCR primers comprised 60 Vbeta and 13 Jbeta primers. Sequenced by immunoSEQ multiplex PCR; TCRdb stores in-frame clones only, minus some. Found here are approximately 170,000 clones, around three quarters of them singletons; the top ten hold around 1%. The receptor was derived from a woman aged 40-49 years in good health and CMV-seronegative. The V and J genes are TRBV19 and TRBJ2-1; 7 bases align to TRBD2. The sequenced material came from PBMCs. CDR3 amino acids: CASSTSGDEQFF. The CDR3 coding sequence is TGTGCCAGTAGTACTAGCGGAGACGAGCAGTTCTTC.